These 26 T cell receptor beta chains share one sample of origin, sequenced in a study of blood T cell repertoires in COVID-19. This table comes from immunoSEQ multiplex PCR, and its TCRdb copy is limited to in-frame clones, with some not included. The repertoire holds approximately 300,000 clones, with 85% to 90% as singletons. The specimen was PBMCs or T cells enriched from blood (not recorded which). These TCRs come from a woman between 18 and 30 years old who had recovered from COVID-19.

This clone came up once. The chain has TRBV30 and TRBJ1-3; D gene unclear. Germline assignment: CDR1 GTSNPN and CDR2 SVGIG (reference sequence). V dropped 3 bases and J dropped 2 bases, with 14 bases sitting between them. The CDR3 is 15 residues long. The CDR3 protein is CAWSVTSGTGNTIYF. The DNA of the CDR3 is TGTGCCTGGAGCGTCACATCGGGGACTGGAAACACCATATATTTT.

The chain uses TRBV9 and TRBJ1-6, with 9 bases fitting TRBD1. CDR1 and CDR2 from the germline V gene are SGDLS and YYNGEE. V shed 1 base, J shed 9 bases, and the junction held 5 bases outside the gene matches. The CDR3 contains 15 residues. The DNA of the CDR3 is TGTGCCAGCAGCGTAACGGGACAGGGAGGTTCACCCCTCCACTTT. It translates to CASSVTGQGGSPLHF.

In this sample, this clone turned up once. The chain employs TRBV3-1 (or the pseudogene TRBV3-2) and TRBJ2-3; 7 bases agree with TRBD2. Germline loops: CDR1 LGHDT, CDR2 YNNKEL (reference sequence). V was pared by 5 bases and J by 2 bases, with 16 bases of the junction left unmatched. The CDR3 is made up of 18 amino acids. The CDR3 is CASSRYPLAGEDTDTQYF. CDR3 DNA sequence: TGTGCCAGCAGCAGATACCCTCTCGCGGGGGAGGACACAGATACGCAGTATTTT.

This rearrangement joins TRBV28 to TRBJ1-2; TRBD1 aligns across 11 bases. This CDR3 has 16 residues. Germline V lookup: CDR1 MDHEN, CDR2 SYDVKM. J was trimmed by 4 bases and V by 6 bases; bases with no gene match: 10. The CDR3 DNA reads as TGTGCCAGCAGCCGTGCACCGGGACAGGGGGTCTATGGCTACACCTTC. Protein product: CASSRAPGQGVYGYTF.

The CDR3 DNA sequence: TGTGCCAGCAGCCCTGCCGGGAGGGGGGCCTACGAGCAGTACTTC. This encodes CASSPAGRGAYEQYF. The rearrangement joins TRBV7-2 to TRBJ2-7; 8 nucleotides agree with TRBD2. Per the germline V gene, CDR1 is SGHTA and CDR2 is FQGNSA. This CDR3 is 15 amino acids long. With 5 bases clipped from V and 2 bases from J, the junction kept 8 bases outside the gene matches.

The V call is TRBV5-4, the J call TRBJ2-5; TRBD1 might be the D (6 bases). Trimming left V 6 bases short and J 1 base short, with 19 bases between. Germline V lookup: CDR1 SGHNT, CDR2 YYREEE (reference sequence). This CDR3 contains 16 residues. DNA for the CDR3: TGTGCCAGCACCCCCGGGTACAGGGCCCCCCAAGAGACCCAGTACTTC. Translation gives CASTPGYRAPQETQYF.

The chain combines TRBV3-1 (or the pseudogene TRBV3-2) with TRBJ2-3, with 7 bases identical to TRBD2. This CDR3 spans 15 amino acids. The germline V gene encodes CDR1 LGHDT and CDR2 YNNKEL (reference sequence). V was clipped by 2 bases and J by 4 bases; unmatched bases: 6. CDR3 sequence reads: CASSQSSGVPDTQYF. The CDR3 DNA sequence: TGTGCCAGCAGCCAATCCAGCGGGGTGCCAGATACGCAGTATTTT.

As DNA, the CDR3 is TGTGCCAGCAAAACCGGGGGACCGTCCTACGAGCAGTACTTC. It yields the protein CASKTGGPSYEQYF. This chain joins TRBV28 and TRBJ2-7; possibly TRBD2 for D (6 bases). CDR1 MDHEN and CDR2 SYDVKM come from the germline V gene. V was cut by 7 bases and J by 1 base, with 14 bases left in between. This CDR3 has 14 amino acids.

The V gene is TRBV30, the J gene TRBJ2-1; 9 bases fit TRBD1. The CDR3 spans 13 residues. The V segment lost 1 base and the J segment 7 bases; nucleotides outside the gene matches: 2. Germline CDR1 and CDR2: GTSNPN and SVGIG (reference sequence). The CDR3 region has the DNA TGTGCCTGGAGTGAGACAGGGGGGAATGAGCAGTTCTTC. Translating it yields CAWSETGGNEQFF. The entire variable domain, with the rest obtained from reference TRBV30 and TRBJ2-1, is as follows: SQTIHQWPATLVQPVGSPLSLECTVEGTSNPNLYWYRQAAGRGLQLLFYSVGIGQISSEVPQNLSASRPQDRQFILSSKKLLLSDSGFYLCAWSETGGNEQFFGPGTRLTVL.

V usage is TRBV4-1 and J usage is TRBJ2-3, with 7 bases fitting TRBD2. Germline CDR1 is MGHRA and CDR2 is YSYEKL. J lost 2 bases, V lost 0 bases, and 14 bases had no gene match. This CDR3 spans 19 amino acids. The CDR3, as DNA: TGCGCCAGCAGCCAAGAAAACCGGGGTGGGAGGGTTACCACAGATACGCAGTATTTT. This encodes CASSQENRGGRVTTDTQYF.

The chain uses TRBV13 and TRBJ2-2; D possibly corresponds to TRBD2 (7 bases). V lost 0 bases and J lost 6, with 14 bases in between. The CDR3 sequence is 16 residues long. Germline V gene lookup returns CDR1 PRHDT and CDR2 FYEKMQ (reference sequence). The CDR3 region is CASSLGRRGGAGELFF. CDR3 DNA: TGTGCCAGCAGCTTAGGCCGGAGGGGGGGCGCCGGGGAGCTGTTTTTT.

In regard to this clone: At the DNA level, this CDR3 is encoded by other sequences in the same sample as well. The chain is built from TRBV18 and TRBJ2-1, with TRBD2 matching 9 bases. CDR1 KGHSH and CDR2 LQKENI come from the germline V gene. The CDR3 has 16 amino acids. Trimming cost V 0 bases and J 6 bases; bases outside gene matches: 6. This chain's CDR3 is CASSPPGGGAGNEQFF. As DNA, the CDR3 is TGTGCCAGCTCACCACCGGGCGGGGGGGCTGGCAATGAGCAGTTCTTC.

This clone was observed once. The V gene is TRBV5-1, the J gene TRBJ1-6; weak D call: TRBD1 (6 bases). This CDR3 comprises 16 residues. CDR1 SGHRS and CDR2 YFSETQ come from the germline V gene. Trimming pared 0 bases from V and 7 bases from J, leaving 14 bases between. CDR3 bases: TGCGCCAGCAGCTTGGAGGTCCAGGGGAAGAATTCACCCCTCCACTTT. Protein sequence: CASSLEVQGKNSPLHF.

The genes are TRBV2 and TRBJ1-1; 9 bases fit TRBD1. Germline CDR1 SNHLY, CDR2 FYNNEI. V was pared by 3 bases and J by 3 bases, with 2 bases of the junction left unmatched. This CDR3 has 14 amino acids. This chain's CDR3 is CASSEGQGDTEAFF. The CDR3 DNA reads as TGTGCCAGCAGTGAGGGACAGGGAGACACTGAAGCTTTCTTT.

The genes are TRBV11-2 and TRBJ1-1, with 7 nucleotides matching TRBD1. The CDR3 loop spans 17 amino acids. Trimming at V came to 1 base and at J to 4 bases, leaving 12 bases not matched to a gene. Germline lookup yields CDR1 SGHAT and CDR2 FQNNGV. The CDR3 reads CASSLASQGFPGTEAFF. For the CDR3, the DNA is TGTGCCAGCAGCTTAGCGTCACAGGGGTTCCCGGGCACTGAAGCTTTCTTT. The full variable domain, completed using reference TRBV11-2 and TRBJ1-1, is EAGVAQSPRYKIIEKRQSVAFWCNPISGHATLYWYQQILGQGPKLLIQFQNNGVVDDSQLPKDRFSAERLKGVDSTLKIQPAKLEDSAVYLCASSLASQGFPGTEAFFGQGTRLTVV.

Here the CDR3 DNA reads TGTGCCAGCAGTTTTAGTTTGAGAGGGGCCAACGTCCTGACTTTC. Its translation: CASSFSLRGANVLTF. This sequence joins TRBV28 and TRBJ2-6; D not resolved. The germline CDR1 and CDR2 sequences are MDHEN and SYDVKM. The CDR3 consists of 15 residues. Trimming shortened V by 3 bases and J by 4 bases, and 10 bases separated the two germline ends.

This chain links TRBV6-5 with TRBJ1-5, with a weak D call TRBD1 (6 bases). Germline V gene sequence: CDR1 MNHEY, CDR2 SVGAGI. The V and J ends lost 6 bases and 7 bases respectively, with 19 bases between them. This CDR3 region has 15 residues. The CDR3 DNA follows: TGTGCCAGCAGCTCACAGGGAGCCCCTAGGCAGCCCCAGCATTTT. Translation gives CASSSQGAPRQPQHF.

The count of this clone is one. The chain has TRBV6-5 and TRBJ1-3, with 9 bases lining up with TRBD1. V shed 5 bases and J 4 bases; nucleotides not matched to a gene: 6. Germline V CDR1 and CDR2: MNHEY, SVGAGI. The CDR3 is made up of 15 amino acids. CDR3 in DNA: TGTGCCAGCAGTCTACAGGGGGCCGCGGGAAACACCATATATTTT. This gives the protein CASSLQGAAGNTIYF.

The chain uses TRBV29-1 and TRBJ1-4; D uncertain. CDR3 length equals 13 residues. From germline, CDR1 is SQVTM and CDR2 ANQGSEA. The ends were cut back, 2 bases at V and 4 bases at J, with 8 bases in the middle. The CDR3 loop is CSVERLFNEKLFF. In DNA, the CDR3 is TGCAGCGTTGAAAGACTCTTTAATGAAAAACTGTTTTTT.

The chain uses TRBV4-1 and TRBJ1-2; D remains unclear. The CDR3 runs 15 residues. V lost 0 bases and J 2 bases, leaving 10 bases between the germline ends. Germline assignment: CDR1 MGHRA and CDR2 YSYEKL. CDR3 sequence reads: CASSQDRTGNYGYTF. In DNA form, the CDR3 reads TGCGCCAGCAGCCAAGATCGGACGGGGAACTATGGCTACACCTTC.

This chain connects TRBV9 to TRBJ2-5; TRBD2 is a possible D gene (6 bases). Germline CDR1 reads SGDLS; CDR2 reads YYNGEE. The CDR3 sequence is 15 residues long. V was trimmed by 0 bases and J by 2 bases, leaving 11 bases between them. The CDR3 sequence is CASSVEAGLQETQYF. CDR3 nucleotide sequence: TGTGCCAGCAGCGTAGAGGCGGGGTTGCAAGAGACCCAGTACTTC.

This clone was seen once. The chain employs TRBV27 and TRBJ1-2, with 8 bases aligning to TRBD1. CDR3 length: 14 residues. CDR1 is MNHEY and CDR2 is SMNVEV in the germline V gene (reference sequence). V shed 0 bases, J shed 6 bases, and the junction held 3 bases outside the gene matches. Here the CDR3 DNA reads TGTGCCAGCAGTTTATCAGGGACAGGAGATGGCTACACCTTC. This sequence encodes CASSLSGTGDGYTF.

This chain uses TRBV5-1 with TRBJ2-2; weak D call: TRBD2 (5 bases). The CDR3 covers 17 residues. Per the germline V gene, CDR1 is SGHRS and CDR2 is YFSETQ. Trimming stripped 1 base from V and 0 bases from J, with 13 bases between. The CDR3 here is CASSLIGGLTNTGELFF. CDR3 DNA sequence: TGCGCCAGCAGCTTGATTGGCGGGCTTACGAACACCGGGGAGCTGTTTTTT.

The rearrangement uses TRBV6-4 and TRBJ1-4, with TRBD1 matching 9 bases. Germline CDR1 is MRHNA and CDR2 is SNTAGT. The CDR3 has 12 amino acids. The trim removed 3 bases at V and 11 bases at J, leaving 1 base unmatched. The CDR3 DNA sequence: TGTGCCAGCAGTGAGACAGGGGGTAAACTGTTTTTT. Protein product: CASSETGGKLFF.

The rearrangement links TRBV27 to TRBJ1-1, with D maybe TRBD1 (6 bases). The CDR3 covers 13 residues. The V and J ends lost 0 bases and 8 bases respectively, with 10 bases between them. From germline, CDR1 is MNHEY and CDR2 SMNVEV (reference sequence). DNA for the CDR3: TGTGCCAGCAGTTTATCGTGGCAGGGGGAAGCTTTCTTT. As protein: CASSLSWQGEAFF.

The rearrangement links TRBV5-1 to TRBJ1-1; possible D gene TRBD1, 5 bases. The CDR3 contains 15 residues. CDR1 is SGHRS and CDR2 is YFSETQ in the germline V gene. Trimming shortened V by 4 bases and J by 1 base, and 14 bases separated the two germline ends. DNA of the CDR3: TGCGCCAGCAGCCTCTCCATAGGGGAGAACACTGAAGCTTTCTTT. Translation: CASSLSIGENTEAFF.